One sample yielded the 31 T cell receptor beta chains listed below, sequenced in a study of blood T cells in healthy people across ages. Then a second PCR, running roughly 7 to 11 cycles, was carried out with a sample-barcoded 5' primer and a J-beta primer mix. TCRdb fed the 5' RACE reads into MiXCR, producing one record per CDR3 protein. The repertoire has about 1.4 million distinct CDR3 sequences, 59% of them found once; the top ten carry under 8.5%. The material sequenced was blood. The source of these receptors is a man between 18 and 29 years old in good health.

The rearrangement joins TRBV5-1 to TRBJ1-4, with no clear D. The V end was cut by 1 base, the J end by 0 bases, with 7 bases between. Germline loops: CDR1 SGHRS, CDR2 YFSETQ. This CDR3 is 15 amino acids long. The CDR3: CASSLNAATNEKLFF. As DNA, the CDR3 is TGCGCCAGCAGCTTGAATGCCGCAACTAATGAAAAACTGTTTTTT.

The rearrangement uses TRBV7-2 and TRBJ1-2; TRBD1 might be the D (5 bases). In germline, CDR1 is SGHTA, CDR2 FQGNSA. Between the trimmed V and J ends, which lost 0 bases and 4 bases, there was a span of 18 bases. This CDR3 has 17 residues. CDR3 nucleotides: TGTGCCAGCAGCTTAGCGACCTGGGGCCAACTGGCCTATGGCTACACCTTC. This encodes CASSLATWGQLAYGYTF.

A word on this clonotype: One end of the junction varies from germline; a read error may be responsible. The chain couples TRBV30 to TRBJ2-5; possibly TRBD2 for D (5 bases). The J call is in doubt because the DNA end fits TRBJ2-7 better. This CDR3 spans 12 amino acids. The germline CDR1 and CDR2 sequences are GTSNPN and SVGIG (reference sequence). CDR3 in DNA: TGTGCCGGGAGTGAGGGAGACTACGAGCAGTACTTC. Residues: CAGSEGDYEQYF.

This clonotype was seen a single time. V is TRBV7-9 and J is TRBJ2-1, with TRBD2 as a possible D gene (7 bases). Per germline, CDR1 SEHNR and CDR2 FQNEAQ (reference sequence). V lost 5 bases and J 7 bases, leaving 24 bases between the germline ends. This CDR3 region has 17 residues. The CDR3 DNA reads TGTGCCAGCAGCCCCCCAGAGAGGGGGGGCGCCGGGAATGAGCAGTTCTTC. Translating it yields CASSPPERGGAGNEQFF.

The chain employs TRBV20-1 and TRBJ2-3; TRBD2 agrees at 13 bases. This CDR3 is 17 amino acids long. From germline, CDR1 is DFQATT and CDR2 SNEGSKA (reference sequence). V trimming: 6 bases; J trimming: 4 bases; junction bases outside the gene matches: 13. DNA for the CDR3: TGCAGTGCCACTAACATCGGGACTAGCGGGACGTCAGATACGCAGTATTTT. Translating it yields CSATNIGTSGTSDTQYF.

The genes are TRBV27 and TRBJ2-5; D is unclear. The germline V gene has CDR1 MNHEY and CDR2 SMNVEV (reference sequence). Between the trimmed V and J ends, which lost 5 bases and 11 bases, there was a span of 24 bases. This CDR3 contains 15 residues. The CDR3 DNA reads TGTGCCAGCAGTGAGAGTATGGGTTCCTACAATGAGCAGTACTTC. Amino acid sequence: CASSESMGSYNEQYF.

The CDR3 is CASSSSGVAYEQYF. In DNA, the CDR3 is TGTGCCAGCAGCTCCTCAGGGGTAGCCTACGAGCAGTACTTC. The rearrangement links TRBV13 to TRBJ2-7; D is perhaps TRBD1 (6 bases). The germline V gene has CDR1 PRHDT and CDR2 FYEKMQ (reference sequence). The CDR3 has 14 amino acids. V was shortened by 4 bases and J by 2 bases, with 12 bases between the two germline ends.

The V gene is TRBV10-3, the J gene TRBJ2-1, with 7 bases matching TRBD2. The CDR3 runs 13 residues. V trimming: 8 bases; J trimming: 8 bases; junction bases outside the gene matches: 9. Germline V lookup: CDR1 ENHRY, CDR2 SYGVKD. CDR3 sequence: CAIGRVEDDEQFF. CDR3 coding DNA: TGTGCCATCGGGAGGGTAGAAGACGATGAGCAGTTCTTC.

The chain couples TRBV6-5 to TRBJ1-2, with unresolved D. The V end lost 6 bases, the J end lost 4 bases, and 15 bases lay between the germline ends. Looked up from germline, CDR1 is MNHEY and CDR2 is SVGAGI. This CDR3 region has 14 residues. The CDR3 sequence: CASRASGHIYGYTF. In nucleotides, the CDR3 is TGTGCCAGCAGGGCCTCGGGCCACATCTATGGCTACACCTTC.

J is TRBJ1-2 and V is TRBV7-9, with D perhaps matching TRBD1 (6 bases). The V end lost 4 bases, the J end lost 6 bases, and 9 bases lay between the germline ends. The CDR3 consists of 12 residues. In germline, CDR1 is SEHNR, CDR2 FQNEAQ (reference sequence). Here the CDR3 reads CASSWTEHGYTF. Here the CDR3 DNA reads TGTGCCAGCAGCTGGACAGAACATGGCTACACCTTC.

This clonotype showed up just a few times. This rearrangement joins TRBV13 to TRBJ2-1; either TRBD1 or TRBD2 may fit D (5 bases each). The V and J ends lost 5 bases and 7 bases respectively, with 24 bases between them. Germline values: CDR1 PRHDT, CDR2 FYEKMQ (reference sequence). The CDR3 is 17 residues long. The CDR3 loop reads CASSPAWGKDLGNEQFF. The CDR3 nucleotides are TGTGCCAGCAGCCCTGCATGGGGGAAAGACCTTGGGAATGAGCAGTTCTTC.

This sequence joins TRBV25-1 and TRBJ2-1; TRBD2 might be the D (6 bases). Germline V CDR1 and CDR2: MGHDK, SYGVNS. V was clipped by 1 base and J by 5 bases, with 15 bases between them. The CDR3 totals 16 residues. CDR3 loop: CASSEFGGSNHNEQFF. CDR3 nucleotide sequence: TGTGCCAGCAGTGAATTCGGGGGTTCGAACCACAATGAGCAGTTCTTC.

The chain employs TRBV5-8 and TRBJ1-2; D perhaps matches TRBD1 (6 bases). The V and J ends lost 4 bases and 7 bases respectively, with 14 bases between them. There are 13 residues in the CDR3. Germline V gives CDR1 SGHTS, CDR2 YDEGEE. Written as DNA, the CDR3 is TGTGCCAGCAGCCCGTTCAGGGGAGCTGGCTACACCTTC. This gives the protein CASSPFRGAGYTF.

CDR3 protein: CRGDLGGMNTEAFF. CDR3 DNA sequence: TGCAGAGGAGATTTGGGGGGGATGAACACTGAAGCTTTCTTT. The V call is TRBV29-1, the J call TRBJ1-1, with a tentative D call TRBD1 (5 bases). This CDR3 has 14 residues. The germline V gene has CDR1 SQVTM and CDR2 ANQGSEA. Supplemented by reference TRBV29-1 and TRBJ1-1, the full variable domain reads SAVISQKPSRDICQRGTSLTIQCQVDSQVTMMFWYRQQPGQSLTLIATANQGSEATYESGFVIDKFPISRPNLTFSTLTVSNMSPEDSSIYLCRGDLGGMNTEAFFGQGTRLTVV.

The chain links TRBV4-1 to TRBJ2-1; 8 nucleotides align to TRBD2. CDR3 length: 20 amino acids. Germline CDR1 and CDR2: MGHRA and YSYEKL. The junction had 28 bases not matched to a gene; V was cut back by 6 bases and J by 9 bases. In nucleotides, the CDR3 is TGCGCCAGCAGACACCACGTTGGGAGCGGGAGCGCTCCACAGGGAAGTGAGCAGTTCTTC. It yields the protein CASRHHVGSGSAPQGSEQFF.

The rearrangement joins TRBV7-2 to TRBJ2-1; no reliable D call. Germline-derived CDR1 and CDR2 are SGHTA and FQGNSA. The CDR3 loop spans 14 amino acids. Trimming removed 5 bases from V and 4 bases from J, with 12 bases in between. This chain's CDR3 is CASSGALGYNEQFF. The CDR3 DNA reads TGTGCCAGCAGCGGTGCGTTGGGGTACAATGAGCAGTTCTTC.

This clonotype occurred a few times. V and J are TRBV7-2 and TRBJ2-3; D gene uncertain. Germline assignment: CDR1 SGHTA and CDR2 FQGNSA. The V end was cut by 4 bases, the J end by 2 bases, with 13 bases between. This CDR3 contains 15 residues. The CDR3 here is CASSSLEVITDTQYF. The CDR3 DNA is TGTGCCAGCAGCTCCCTTGAGGTTATCACAGATACGCAGTATTTT.

As concerns this clonotype: Its ends do not fully match the called genes, so a read error is possible. The chain combines TRBV5-1 with TRBJ2-6; D may be TRBD1 (5 bases). Germline CDR1 SGHRS, CDR2 YFSETQ. The CDR3 is 16 amino acids. CDR3 sequence: CASSLTPSSGANVLTF. The CDR3 DNA reads as TGCGCCAGCAGCTTGACACCAAGCTCTGGGGCCAACGTCTTGACTTTC. The whole variable domain, filled in from reference TRBV5-1 and TRBJ2-6, reads KAGVTQTPRYLIKTRGQQVTLSCSPISGHRSVSWYQQTPGQGLQFLFEYFSETQRNKGNFPGRFSGRQFSNSRSEMNVSTLELGDSALYLCASSLTPSSGANVLTFGAGSRLTVL.

The V gene is TRBV20-1, the J gene TRBJ2-3; 9 bases are a match to TRBD2. Germline lookup yields CDR1 DFQATT and CDR2 SNEGSKA (reference sequence). J was trimmed by 2 bases and V by 3 bases; bases with no gene match: 3. The CDR3 runs 14 residues. The CDR3 reads CSARTSGLTDTQYF. CDR3 bases: TGCAGTGCTAGGACTAGCGGACTCACAGATACGCAGTATTTT.

V usage is TRBV9 and J usage is TRBJ2-2; a possible D gene is TRBD1 (6 bases). The CDR3 totals 15 residues. Trimming took 3 bases from V and 0 from J, leaving 9 bases between them. Germline CDR1 reads SGDLS; CDR2 reads YYNGEE. The CDR3 nucleotides read TGTGCCAGCAGCGGGGACACCTCGAACACCGGGGAGCTGTTTTTT. Its translation: CASSGDTSNTGELFF.

This clonotype was detected only a few times. This chain joins TRBV6-2 or TRBV6-3 and TRBJ2-1; D is unclear. This CDR3 has 15 residues. Germline V gives CDR1 MNHEY, CDR2 SVGEGT. V lost 5 bases and J 0 bases, leaving 11 bases between the germline ends. The CDR3 reads CASSLKGYSYNEQFF. The DNA of the CDR3 is TGTGCCAGCAGTCTTAAAGGATACTCCTACAATGAGCAGTTCTTC.

This CDR3 is CASSLGRAPNSPLHF. CDR3 DNA: TGCGCCAGCAGCTTGGGCAGGGCCCCGAATTCACCCCTCCACTTT. The chain has TRBV5-1 and TRBJ1-6, with D possibly being TRBD1 (5 bases). V shed 0 bases and J shed 7 bases, with 11 bases lying between them. Germline-derived CDR1 and CDR2 are SGHRS and YFSETQ. The CDR3 sequence is 15 residues long.

The chain recombines TRBV27 with TRBJ2-3, with 8 bases identical to TRBD2. Germline lookup yields CDR1 MNHEY and CDR2 SMNVEV (reference sequence). The CDR3 consists of 16 residues. V shed 2 bases, J shed 4 bases, and the junction held 8 bases outside the gene matches. Written as DNA, the CDR3 is TGTGCCAGCAGTTTAGGGGGCGGGGGGTTCCCAGATACGCAGTATTTT. It yields the protein CASSLGGGGFPDTQYF.

J is TRBJ1-1 and V is TRBV6-5, with D perhaps TRBD1 (5 bases). CDR1 is MNHEY and CDR2 is SVGAGI in the germline V gene. This CDR3 has 15 residues. The ends were cut back, 4 bases at V and 5 bases at J, with 17 bases in the middle. The CDR3 region has the DNA TGTGCCAGCAGTTTACTAGGGGTGACGGGAACTGAAGCTTTCTTT. Protein product: CASSLLGVTGTEAFF.

The chain joins TRBV12-3 or TRBV12-4 to TRBJ2-5; a possible D gene is TRBD2 (6 bases). The CDR3 has 14 residues. V lost 7 bases and J lost 4, with 16 bases in between. CDR3 nucleotides: TGTGCCAGCAAACCATTCGGGGGAGCAGAGACCCAGTACTTC. It specifies CASKPFGGAETQYF.

The V and J genes are TRBV24-1 and TRBJ2-1, with D unresolved. V was cut by 0 bases and J by 6 bases, with 5 bases left in between. The CDR3 loop spans 13 amino acids. Germline V gene lookup returns CDR1 KGHDR and CDR2 SFDVKD. The CDR3 loop reads CATSDLRVNEQFF. In DNA form, the CDR3 reads TGTGCCACCAGTGATTTGAGAGTCAATGAGCAGTTCTTC.

The chain joins TRBV6-6 to TRBJ2-1; D possibly matches TRBD1 or TRBD2 (5 bases each). This CDR3 is 16 amino acids long. Per the germline V gene, CDR1 is MNHNY and CDR2 is SVGAGI (reference sequence). V lost 4 bases, J lost 0 bases, and 13 bases lay in between. The CDR3 loop reads CASSSLLGDSYNEQFF. CDR3 in DNA: TGTGCCAGCAGTTCCCTCCTGGGGGACTCCTACAATGAGCAGTTCTTC.

V is TRBV4-3 and J is TRBJ1-2, with 8 bases identical to TRBD1. Germline-derived CDR1 and CDR2 are LGHNA and YSLEER. CDR3 size: 14 residues. Trimming removed 5 bases from V and 5 bases from J; junction bases left unmatched: 7. CDR3: CASSERTGTYGYTF. DNA for the CDR3: TGCGCCAGCAGCGAACGGACAGGGACTTATGGCTACACCTTC.

This clonotype was seen at least ten times. V and J are TRBV4-1 and TRBJ2-5, with 7 bases identical to TRBD2. From germline, CDR1 is MGHRA and CDR2 YSYEKL. The CDR3 has 13 residues. Losses at the gene ends were 1 base for V and 11 bases for J; bases not matched to a gene: 7. The CDR3 nucleotides are TGCGCCAGCAGCCAAGCCGGGGGGTTTGCGCAGTACTTC. It translates to CASSQAGGFAQYF.

The V call is TRBV29-1, the J call TRBJ2-5, with 7 positions matching TRBD2. The J call may be in error: the DNA end matches TRBJ2-7 better. This CDR3 region has 15 residues. CDR1 and CDR2 from the germline V gene are SQVTM and ANQGSEA. CDR3 nucleotides: TGCAGCGCCAACGGGGTAAGGGAGGGTTCGTTCGAGCAGTACTTC. It is translated as CSANGVREGSFEQYF.

The chain has TRBV5-1 and TRBJ1-2; D is ambiguous. Germline V gene lookup returns CDR1 SGHRS and CDR2 YFSETQ. The length of the CDR3 is 13 residues. The V and J ends lost 4 bases and 7 bases respectively, with 14 bases between them. CDR3 sequence: CASSPEVSGGYTF. CDR3 nucleotide sequence: TGCGCCAGCAGCCCGGAGGTTTCAGGTGGCTACACCTTC.